This entry describes one T cell receptor beta chain. Original handling: The assay estimated nucleated cells by amplifying reference gene primers. Measured with immunoSEQ multiplex PCR; TCRdb has only the in-frame clones, and not every one. Clone size and V and J calls were adopted from that table, with D and trimming inferred from the DNA. The profile covers tens of thousands of clones, with around 80% appearing a single time and about 5.8% taken by the ten largest. This sample was included in a study of blood T cell repertoires in COVID-19. Study in general: PBMCs, B-cell-depleted T cells, or T cells were the source of the cDNA or gDNA that made up the material.

The CDR3 runs 14 residues. The ends lost 2 bases at V and 6 bases at J; junction bases unmatched: 4. CDR1 SEHNR and CDR2 FQNEAQ come from the germline V gene (reference sequence). What was sequenced was PBMCs or T cells enriched from blood (not recorded which). This clonotype was obtained from a woman aged 45-59 years with acute COVID-19. The rearrangement uses TRBV7-9 and TRBJ2-7, with TRBD2 matching over 10 bases. As DNA, the CDR3 is TGTGCCAGCAGCTTAAGCGGGGGGGCGAGCGAGCAGTACTTC. Its translation: CASSLSGGASEQYF.